This T cell receptor (beta chain) comes out of a study of blood T cell repertoires in COVID-19. As for the study in general: Acute-phase and convalescent COVID-19 samples originated in the United States, Italy and Spain. PBMCs, B-cell-depleted T cells, or T cells provided the cDNA or gDNA that made up the material.

Authors' analysis steps: Reference gene primer amplification in the assay estimated nucleated cell counts. Libraries were prepared by immunoSEQ multiplex PCR; TCRdb keeps only in-frame clonotypes and omits some of them. That table supplies the V and J calls and clone size; D and trimming were determined from the DNA. The sample consists of roughly 330,000 clones, 70% to 90% of them appearing once. Trimming took 3 bases from V and 7 from J, leaving 13 bases between them. The length of the CDR3 is 14 residues. Germline V gives CDR1 MDHEN, CDR2 SYDVKM. Sequencing input: PBMCs or T cells enriched from blood (not recorded which). The rearrangement uses TRBV28 and TRBJ1-5, with D possibly being TRBD1 (5 bases). The receptor's source is a woman aged 25 to 39 who had recovered from COVID-19. The chain's CDR3 is CASSLGPGQQPQHF. The CDR3 nucleotides read TGTGCCAGCAGTTTGGGGCCAGGGCAACAGCCCCAGCATTTT.